These 15 T cell receptor beta chains share one sample of origin, sequenced in a study of identical twins. Using its own MiXCR run on the 5' RACE reads, TCRdb lists one record per CDR3 protein. The data hold more than 1.5 million distinct CDR3 sequences, with less than 35% observed a single time. The specimen was cord blood. The receptors shown here come from a newborn girl in good health.

The sample holds a few counts of this clonotype. J is TRBJ2-7 and V is TRBV25-1, with TRBD2 matching over 8 bases. Germline CDR1 is MGHDK and CDR2 is SYGVNS. Unmatched junction bases numbered 10, after V lost 2 bases and J lost 1 base. This CDR3 contains 17 residues. CDR3 coding DNA: TGTGCCAGCAGTGAAAGGGCGGGAGGACCCACATCCTACGAGCAGTACTTC. Protein: CASSERAGGPTSYEQYF.

CDR3 residues: CAISESETGKWGRQFF. The CDR3 bases are TGTGCCATCAGTGAGTCGGAGACAGGGAAATGGGGAAGGCAGTTCTTC. The chain couples TRBV10-3 to TRBJ2-1, with 7 nucleotides matching TRBD1. The V gene end was trimmed by 0 bases and the J gene end by 12 bases; junction bases not matched to a gene: 14. CDR1 ENHRY and CDR2 SYGVKD come from the germline V gene. The CDR3 spans 16 residues.

The V gene is TRBV28, the J gene TRBJ2-7; 8 bases match TRBD1. Germline CDR1 is MDHEN and CDR2 is SYDVKM. With V trimmed by 5 bases and J by 7 bases, 13 bases remained unmatched. CDR3 size: 15 residues. The CDR3: CASSPILGGTGEQYF. In nucleotides, the CDR3 is TGTGCCAGCAGTCCGATCTTAGGCGGGACAGGAGAGCAGTACTTC.

This clonotype was observed a handful of times. The chain employs TRBV6-5 and TRBJ2-3; D possibly corresponds to TRBD2 (6 bases). Trimming removed 5 bases from V and 5 bases from J, with 17 bases in between. Germline CDR1 MNHEY, CDR2 SVGAGI. The CDR3 sequence is 15 residues long. This CDR3 is CASSNFGTPQDTQYF. Written as DNA, the CDR3 is TGTGCCAGCAGTAATTTTGGGACTCCCCAAGATACGCAGTATTTT.

J is TRBJ2-3 and V is TRBV12-3 or TRBV12-4; maybe TRBD1 (5 bases). This CDR3 contains 14 residues. Trimming stripped 3 bases from V and 3 bases from J, with 10 bases between. This CDR3 reads CASSFWAGTDTQYF. CDR3 nucleotide sequence: TGTGCCAGCAGTTTCTGGGCAGGGACAGATACGCAGTATTTT.

This clonotype came up a few times. CDR3 DNA: TGTGCCAGCAGTTTCGTTTCTCGGGTGGGATCCTACGAGCAGTACTTC. It encodes CASSFVSRVGSYEQYF. The genes are TRBV27 and TRBJ2-7; D not certain. CDR3 length: 16 residues. Trimming removed 3 bases at V and 1 base at J, with 16 bases between. The germline CDR1 and CDR2 sequences are MNHEY and SMNVEV (reference sequence).

This clonotype was observed a handful of times. The genes are TRBV2 and TRBJ1-5; D gene unclear. Germline CDR1 and CDR2: SNHLY and FYNNEI. The CDR3 is 12 residues long. Trimming stripped 1 base from V and 7 bases from J, with 5 bases between. The CDR3, as DNA: TGTGCCAGCAGTGAAGGTGTCCAGCCCCAGCATTTT. Its protein product is CASSEGVQPQHF.

This sequence joins TRBV24-1 and TRBJ2-1; the match to TRBD2 covers 7 bases. CDR3 length equals 15 residues. Per the germline V gene, CDR1 is KGHDR and CDR2 is SFDVKD. The V and J ends lost 2 bases and 6 bases, in that order; junction bases with no gene match: 6. The CDR3 here is CATSDYGLVGNEQFF. The CDR3 DNA reads TGTGCCACCAGTGATTATGGACTAGTAGGCAATGAGCAGTTCTTC.

Only a few counts were recorded for this clonotype. The V and J genes are TRBV20-1 and TRBJ2-6; D call uncertain. Germline CDR1 reads DFQATT; CDR2 reads SNEGSKA (reference sequence). This CDR3 is built from 14 residues. V was cut by 1 base and J by 2 bases, with 6 bases left in between. The CDR3 sequence: CSARAGAGANVLTF. Here the CDR3 DNA reads TGCAGTGCTAGAGCGGGTGCTGGGGCCAACGTCCTGACTTTC.

Points on this clonotype: One base away lies a much larger clone, so this may be a sequencing read error. The rearrangement joins TRBV29-1 to TRBJ2-3; D uncertain. The CDR3 spans 12 residues. Between the trimmed V and J ends, which lost 2 bases and 4 bases, there was a span of 7 bases. The germline CDR1 and CDR2 sequences are SQVTM and ANQGSEA. This CDR3 reads CSVEKDPDTQYF. As DNA, the CDR3 is TGCAGCGTTGAAAAGGACCCAGATACGCAGTATTTT.

This clonotype was detected a few times. The chain couples TRBV10-3 to TRBJ2-5; 7 positions match TRBD1. CDR3 size: 15 residues. J was trimmed by 2 bases and V by 3 bases; bases with no gene match: 6. Germline lookup yields CDR1 ENHRY and CDR2 SYGVKD. The CDR3: CAISEGGADQETQYF. The CDR3 coding sequence is TGTGCCATCAGTGAAGGGGGCGCGGATCAAGAGACCCAGTACTTC.

A remark on this clonotype: A much larger clone sits a single nucleotide away, making a read error possible. V gene TRBV28 combines with J gene TRBJ2-5; 7 nucleotides align to TRBD2. CDR3 length: 12 amino acids. In germline, CDR1 is MDHEN, CDR2 SYDVKM. As DNA, the CDR3 is TGTGGCAGCAGTAGAGCGGGGGAGACCCAGTACTTC. This encodes CGSSRAGETQYF. Looking up the rest from reference TRBV28 and TRBJ2-5 gives the full variable domain: DVKVTQSSRYLVKRTGEKVFLECVQDMDHENMFWYRQDPGLGLRLIYFSYDVKMKEKGDIPEGYSVSREKKERFSLILESASTNQTSMYLCGSSRAGETQYFGPGTRLLVL.

CDR3 in amino acids: CSARVWQNGYTF. The CDR3 DNA follows: TGCAGTGCTAGAGTTTGGCAGAATGGCTACACCTTC. This chain links TRBV20-1 with TRBJ1-2; D remains unclear. This CDR3 has 12 residues. Germline assignment: CDR1 DFQATT and CDR2 SNEGSKA (reference sequence). With 1 base removed from V and 6 bases from J, the gap between germline ends came to 9 bases.

The rearrangement links TRBV11-2 to TRBJ1-1; D gene ambiguous. V dropped 2 bases and J dropped 1 base, with 8 bases sitting between them. The germline V gene has CDR1 SGHAT and CDR2 FQNNGV. This CDR3 contains 14 residues. This CDR3 reads CASSLWQANTEAFF. CDR3 nucleotide sequence: TGTGCCAGCAGCTTATGGCAGGCGAACACTGAAGCTTTCTTT.

This clonotype has only a few counts. CDR3 DNA sequence: TGCAGCGTCGTGCTTACAGGGTCGGGAGCTTTCTTT. The encoded protein is CSVVLTGSGAFF. This chain links TRBV29-1 with TRBJ1-1, with D possibly being TRBD1 (6 bases). Between the trimmed V and J ends, which lost 6 bases and 10 bases, there was a span of 18 bases. The CDR3 is 12 amino acids. Germline CDR1 SQVTM, CDR2 ANQGSEA.